Here is one T cell receptor (beta chain) with its context. Its antigen is currently unknown. Only in-frame clones appear in the TCRdb table, and some are missing; sequencing was by immunoSEQ multiplex PCR. The table shows some 150,000 clones, with 80% occurring only once. The data belong to a study of cytotoxic CD8 clonotypes in ibrutinib-treated CLL. The wider study: After a median of approximately 70 months, roughly 14 patients stayed remitted and around 12 progressed; responses had been partial in around 24 and complete in 2. Whole-study findings and limits: Clonality was elevated at ibrutinib response and had returned toward baseline at progression.

V lost 10 bases and J 1 base, leaving 17 bases between the germline ends. CDR1 is LNHDA, CDR2 SQIVND, per germline (reference sequence). The CDR3 length is 16 residues. This TCR derives from a human donor with chronic lymphocytic leukemia. This chain links TRBV19 with TRBJ2-6; D gene ambiguous. The source material was PBMCs, sampled after 36 months of ibrutinib treatment. CDR3 sequence reads: CATTRALSSGANVLTF. CDR3 coding DNA: TGTGCCACGACTCGGGCCCTCTCTTCTGGGGCCAACGTCCTGACTTTC. Together with reference TRBV19 and TRBJ2-6, the CDR3 gives the full variable domain: DGGITQSPKYLFRKEGQNVTLSCEQNLNHDAMYWYRQDPGQGLRLIYYSQIVNDFQKGDIAEGYSVSREKKESFPLTVTSAQKNPTAFYLCATTRALSSGANVLTFGAGSRLTVL.